The 23 T cell receptor beta chains below all came from one sample that was sequenced in a study of Ad26.COV2.S vaccination and SARS-CoV-2 variants. Generated by immunoSEQ multiplex PCR, the TCRdb table keeps only in-frame clones and is missing some. The sample lists about 480,000 clones, around nine tenths occurring once. As to treatment: some 19 received Ad26.COV2.S at low or high dose, single or two shots; about 5 received placebo; per-sample allocation not given. Each sample was drawn 63 days after the first injection (of vaccine or placebo). Here the sequenced sample was peripheral blood, taken in a trial of Ad26.COV2.S vaccine versus placebo. These receptors were taken from a person between 18 and 65 years old who received the Ad26.COV2.S COVID-19 vaccine or a placebo.

This clone showed up many times. The V gene is TRBV20-1, the J gene TRBJ1-6; D perhaps matches TRBD1 (5 bases). Germline V gives CDR1 DFQATT, CDR2 SNEGSKA (reference sequence). V gave up 3 bases and J gave up 0 bases, with 15 bases separating them. The CDR3 covers 17 residues. The CDR3 reads CSASYGGDLSYNSPLHF. The CDR3 region has the DNA TGCAGTGCTAGTTACGGAGGGGATCTCTCCTATAATTCACCCCTCCACTTT.

The V call is TRBV19, the J call TRBJ2-2; D is undetermined. The CDR3 consists of 16 residues. The germline gives CDR1 LNHDA, CDR2 SQIVND (reference sequence). V was shortened by 3 bases and J by 1 base, with 12 bases between the two germline ends. This CDR3 reads CASSMNHGGNTGELFF. As DNA, the CDR3 is TGTGCCAGTAGTATGAATCACGGCGGGAACACCGGGGAGCTGTTTTTT.

V and J are TRBV10-3 and TRBJ1-3; D gene unclear. This CDR3 spans 17 amino acids. V lost 10 bases, J lost 0 bases, and 22 bases lay in between. Germline loops: CDR1 ENHRY, CDR2 SYGVKD. The CDR3 DNA sequence: TGTGCCACCCGGCGATGGGAAGGGATTACCTCTGGAAACACCATATATTTT. Translating gives CATRRWEGITSGNTIYF.

This clone occurred a few times. The V gene is TRBV10-1, the J gene TRBJ2-1, with D tentatively TRBD2 (5 bases). V shed 5 bases and J shed 6 bases, with 20 bases lying between them. CDR1 WNHNN and CDR2 SYGVQD come from the germline V gene (reference sequence). The CDR3 runs to 16 residues. As DNA, the CDR3 is TGCGCCAGCAGTTTTGATCCAAGTCTCCGGGGCAATGAGCAGTTCTTC. It encodes CASSFDPSLRGNEQFF.

The chain joins TRBV5-1 to TRBJ2-2; TRBD1 or TRBD2 may be the D gene (5 bases each). This CDR3 is built from 14 residues. Germline-derived CDR1 and CDR2 are SGHRS and YFSETQ. With 0 bases removed from V and 7 bases from J, the gap between germline ends came to 10 bases. Written as DNA, the CDR3 is TGCGCCAGCAGCTTGGCCACGGGGCACGGGGAGCTGTTTTTT. Protein product: CASSLATGHGELFF.

The rearrangement links TRBV4-1 to TRBJ1-6, with unresolved D. V was cut by 0 bases and J by 7 bases, with 13 bases left in between. Per the germline V gene, CDR1 is MGHRA and CDR2 is YSYEKL. The CDR3 loop spans 16 amino acids. This chain's CDR3 is CASSQEIMDRNSPLHF. The CDR3 coding sequence is TGCGCCAGCAGCCAAGAGATCATGGATAGGAATTCACCCCTCCACTTT.

This rearrangement joins TRBV6-5 to TRBJ2-1; D is possibly TRBD1 (6 bases). This CDR3 spans 13 amino acids. CDR1 is MNHEY and CDR2 is SVGAGI in the germline V gene. V lost 6 bases and J 3 bases, leaving 9 bases between the germline ends. In DNA form, the CDR3 reads TGTGCCAGCAGCAGGGGACACTACAATGAGCAGTTCTTC. Translation: CASSRGHYNEQFF.

This clone was seen once. V gene TRBV6-5 combines with J gene TRBJ1-3; 8 bases align to TRBD1. The CDR3 runs to 15 residues. V trimming: 6 bases; J trimming: 3 bases; junction bases outside the gene matches: 7. In germline, CDR1 is MNHEY, CDR2 SVGAGI. This CDR3 is CASSLGQGVGNTIYF. The CDR3 nucleotides read TGTGCCAGCAGCCTCGGACAGGGCGTTGGAAACACCATATATTTT.

The rearrangement links TRBV4-2 to TRBJ2-1, with D tentatively TRBD2 (6 bases). Trimming took 0 bases from V and 3 from J, leaving 9 bases between them. Germline V gene sequence: CDR1 LGHNA, CDR2 YNFKEQ. The CDR3 consists of 15 residues. The CDR3 reads CASSQDAGNYNEQFF. In DNA form, the CDR3 reads TGTGCCAGCAGCCAAGACGCGGGGAACTACAATGAGCAGTTCTTC.

This rearrangement joins TRBV15 to TRBJ2-3; 10 nucleotides match TRBD2. Germline CDR1 LNHNV, CDR2 YYDKDF (reference sequence). The CDR3 is 18 residues long. V gave up 1 base and J gave up 2 bases; unmatched junction bases: 9. CDR3 sequence reads: CATSRGNGLAVFTDTQYF. The CDR3 DNA sequence: TGTGCCACCAGCAGAGGGAACGGACTAGCGGTATTCACAGATACGCAGTATTTT.

The gene calls are TRBV19 and TRBJ2-3; 14 positions agree with TRBD2. There are 17 residues in the CDR3. Germline loops: CDR1 LNHDA, CDR2 SQIVND (reference sequence). Unmatched junction bases numbered 11, after V lost 6 bases and J lost 6 bases. The CDR3 DNA is TGTGCCAGTAGGAAAACGGGACTAGCGGGAGTCCCGGATACGCAGTATTTT. It yields the protein CASRKTGLAGVPDTQYF.

In regard to this clone: This same CDR3 is encoded by further DNA sequences in the sample. The V call is TRBV19, the J call TRBJ2-7, with 7 nucleotides matching TRBD1. This CDR3 is 12 amino acids long. Germline V gene data show CDR1 as LNHDA and CDR2 as SQIVND (reference sequence). The V segment lost 5 bases and the J segment 3 bases; nucleotides outside the gene matches: 1. The CDR3 loop reads CASSPGGYEQYF. CDR3 nucleotides: TGTGCCAGTAGTCCAGGGGGCTACGAGCAGTACTTC.

The chain links TRBV7-9 to TRBJ1-2; the D gene is possibly TRBD1 (6 bases). The CDR3 runs to 14 residues. V was trimmed by 3 bases and J by 0 bases, leaving 8 bases between them. Per germline, CDR1 SEHNR and CDR2 FQNEAQ (reference sequence). As DNA, the CDR3 is TGTGCCAGCAGCTTGGGGGGGCCTAACTATGGCTACACCTTC. Its translation: CASSLGGPNYGYTF.

The CDR3 protein is CASSIRDRALNEQFF. The CDR3 nucleotides read TGTGCCAGCAGTATCCGGGACAGGGCTCTTAATGAGCAGTTCTTC. J is TRBJ2-1 and V is TRBV6-2 or TRBV6-3; 9 positions match TRBD1. V dropped 5 bases and J dropped 7; count of bases not matched to a gene: 9. The CDR3 has 15 amino acids. CDR1 and CDR2 (germline): MNHEY, SVGEGT.

The chain combines TRBV4-3 with TRBJ2-4; maybe TRBD1 (6 bases). From germline, CDR1 is LGHNA and CDR2 YSLEER. The CDR3 has 17 residues. V was pared by 0 bases and J by 6 bases, with 18 bases between. CDR3 DNA sequence: TGCGCCAGCAGCCAAGACATCAGGGGAGAGGGACGAAACATTCAGTACTTC. This encodes CASSQDIRGEGRNIQYF.

The chain combines TRBV6-5 with TRBJ2-2; D unclear. This CDR3 comprises 11 residues. Trimming cost V 6 bases and J 3 bases, with 2 bases left between them. Germline values: CDR1 MNHEY, CDR2 SVGAGI. DNA of the CDR3: TGTGCCAGCAGGGACACCGGGGAGCTGTTTTTT. Translated: CASRDTGELFF.

This sequence joins TRBV18 and TRBJ2-1; 12 nucleotides line up with TRBD2. Germline CDR1 and CDR2: KGHSH and LQKENI. This CDR3 comprises 17 residues. Losses at the gene ends were 2 bases for V and 3 bases for J; bases not matched to a gene: 5. The CDR3 protein is CASSPKTSGSIYNEQFF. The CDR3 DNA reads TGTGCCAGCTCACCAAAGACTAGCGGGAGTATCTACAATGAGCAGTTCTTC.

The V call is TRBV27, the J call TRBJ2-2, with D hard to call. The V end was cut by 2 bases, the J end by 7 bases, with 8 bases between. The CDR3 runs to 13 residues. CDR1 and CDR2 from the germline V gene are MNHEY and SMNVEV (reference sequence). CDR3 amino acids: CASSLPLGGELFF. The CDR3 nucleotides are TGTGCCAGCAGTTTACCCCTTGGCGGGGAGCTGTTTTTT.

J is TRBJ2-1 and V is TRBV7-6; D ambiguous. This CDR3 comprises 14 residues. CDR1 and CDR2 from the germline V gene are SGHVS and FNYEAQ. Deletions cut 3 bases from V and 6 bases from J, with 12 bases between. The CDR3 nucleotides read TGTGCCAGCAGCTTCGACCTGGTCCTCAATGAGCAGTTCTTC. It specifies CASSFDLVLNEQFF. The variable domain in full, with the rest retrieved from reference TRBV7-6 and TRBJ2-1, is GAGVSQSPRYKVTKRGQDVALRCDPISGHVSLYWYRQALGQGPEFLTYFNYEAQQDKSGLPNDRFSAERPEGSISTLTIQRTEQRDSAMYRCASSFDLVLNEQFFGPGTRLTVL.

The CDR3 sequence: CASSQEAGLAKNIQYF. CDR3 coding DNA: TGCGCCAGCAGCCAAGAAGCGGGACTAGCCAAAAACATTCAGTACTTC. This chain joins TRBV4-3 and TRBJ2-4, with 7 bases matching TRBD2. The CDR3 sequence is 16 residues long. With 0 bases clipped from V and 0 bases from J, the junction kept 2 bases outside the gene matches. Germline-derived CDR1 and CDR2 are LGHNA and YSLEER.

This sequence joins TRBV4-2 and TRBJ2-1; TRBD2 matches 8 bases. Germline CDR1 is LGHNA and CDR2 is YNFKEQ. The V gene end was trimmed by 0 bases and the J gene end by 6 bases; junction bases not matched to a gene: 4. This CDR3 region has 15 residues. The CDR3 nucleotides are TGTGCCAGCAGCCAAGATCGAGGACTAGCCAATGAGCAGTTCTTC. Protein product: CASSQDRGLANEQFF.

The rearrangement uses TRBV9 and TRBJ2-2, with 11 bases that match TRBD2. This CDR3 is built from 16 residues. Trimming cost V 0 bases and J 7 bases; bases outside gene matches: 5. Germline V CDR1 and CDR2: SGDLS, YYNGEE. The CDR3 DNA reads as TGTGCCAGCAGCGTAGCTCCGGGACTAGCGGACGGGGAGCTGTTTTTT. As protein: CASSVAPGLADGELFF.

This chain links TRBV7-9 with TRBJ2-7, with D possibly being TRBD1 (6 bases). The ends were cut back, 3 bases at V and 5 bases at J, with 8 bases in the middle. Germline-derived CDR1 and CDR2 are SEHNR and FQNEAQ (reference sequence). CDR3 size: 12 residues. The CDR3 sequence is CASSFRGHEQYF. CDR3 bases: TGTGCCAGCAGCTTCAGGGGCCACGAGCAGTACTTC. Combining the CDR3 with reference TRBV7-9 and TRBJ2-7 gives the whole variable domain DTGVSQNPRHKITKRGQNVTFRCDPISEHNRLYWYRQTLGQGPEFLTYFQNEAQLEKSRLLSDRFSAERPKGSFSTLEIQRTEQGDSAMYLCASSFRGHEQYFGPGTRLTVT.